This T cell receptor beta chain was profiled in a study of T cell responses to AZD1222 COVID-19 vaccine. General study results and limits: Reportedly, nearly half of unique spike TCRs recognized epitopes outside B.1.351/B.1.1.7 mutations. Only six or seven AZD1222 recipients tested seropositive at baseline. It should be noted that donors were predominantly white British and more often female, and clonal diversity was possibly underestimated.

Data came from immunoSEQ multiplex PCR; TCRdb stores just in-frame clones and leaves some out. The profile covers some 100,000 clones, with approximately 89% appearing a single time and approximately 4.8% taken by the ten largest. To note about this clone: The antigen is unknown.

Between the trimmed V and J ends, which lost 0 bases and 3 bases, there was a span of 2 bases. This CDR3 contains 11 residues. Looked up from germline, CDR1 is DFQATT and CDR2 is SNEGSKA (reference sequence). The chain carries TRBV20-1 and TRBJ1-2; D ambiguous. Material: peripheral blood, obtained on day 0 of AZD1222 vaccination. The source is an adult in good health. CDR3: CSARDYYGYTF. The CDR3, as DNA: TGCAGTGCTAGAGATTACTATGGCTACACCTTC.